The 15 T cell receptor beta chains reported below all come from one sample, sequenced in a study of blood T cell repertoires in COVID-19. Only in-frame clones appear in the TCRdb table, and some are missing; sequencing was by immunoSEQ multiplex PCR. The profile covers hundreds of thousands of clones, with 75% to 90% appearing a single time and roughly 8% taken by the ten largest. The specimen was PBMCs or T cells enriched from blood (not recorded which). The receptors were gathered from a woman aged 60-75 years who had recovered from COVID-19.

The chain carries TRBV29-1 and TRBJ1-5, with 11 bases identical to TRBD1. This CDR3 has 13 amino acids. CDR1 and CDR2 from the germline V gene are SQVTM and ANQGSEA. J was trimmed by 6 bases and V by 6 bases; bases with no gene match: 4. For the CDR3, the DNA is TGCAGCGTACCCGGGACAGGGGGTCAGCCCCAGCATTTT. Amino acids: CSVPGTGGQPQHF.

This chain uses TRBV4-1 with TRBJ1-5; D call uncertain. Germline assignment: CDR1 MGHRA and CDR2 YSYEKL. The CDR3 extends over 14 amino acids. The V gene lost 0 bases and the J gene lost 3 bases, with 6 bases spanning the gap. CDR3 in amino acids: CASSQEQNNQPQHF. For the CDR3, the DNA is TGCGCCAGCAGCCAAGAACAGAACAATCAGCCCCAGCATTTT.

The rearrangement joins TRBV2 to TRBJ1-5; 8 nucleotides match TRBD1. The CDR3 is made up of 15 amino acids. Germline loops: CDR1 SNHLY, CDR2 FYNNEI. J was trimmed by 4 bases and V by 6 bases; bases with no gene match: 8. In DNA form, the CDR3 reads TGTGCCAGCAGGCCGGGACAGGTTGATAATCAGCCCCAGCATTTT. Translating it yields CASRPGQVDNQPQHF.

The chain uses TRBV27 and TRBJ2-7; tentatively, D is TRBD1 (5 bases). The CDR3 has 13 residues. Germline CDR1 MNHEY, CDR2 SMNVEV (reference sequence). V was shortened by 6 bases and J by 5 bases, with 14 bases between the two germline ends. The CDR3 nucleotides read TGTGCCAGCAGGCGTCAGGGTGATCACGAGCAGTACGTC. Translation: CASRRQGDHEQYV.

This chain connects TRBV12-5 to TRBJ1-2; no definite D call. V lost 5 bases to trimming and J lost 2 bases, with 18 bases between them. This CDR3 spans 16 amino acids. The germline V gene has CDR1 LGHNT and CDR2 FRNRAP. CDR3 nucleotides: TGTGCTAGTGGTCCGGAGCCAAGAACCTTCAACTATGGCTACACCTTC. This sequence encodes CASGPEPRTFNYGYTF.

The chain combines TRBV5-1 with TRBJ1-4; no clear D gene. The CDR3 covers 14 residues. With 4 bases removed from V and 5 bases from J, the gap between germline ends came to 12 bases. Germline values: CDR1 SGHRS, CDR2 YFSETQ. In nucleotides, the CDR3 is TGCGCCAGCAGCGCCCGCCCAGGCAATGAAAAACTGTTTTTT. This codes for CASSARPGNEKLFF.

This chain links TRBV5-8 with TRBJ2-7; no clear D gene. The CDR3 runs 13 residues. In germline, CDR1 is SGHTS, CDR2 YDEGEE. Trimming cost V 1 base and J 0 bases, with 5 bases left between them. CDR3 protein: CASSLQHSYEQYF. The CDR3 bases are TGTGCCAGCAGCTTGCAACACTCCTACGAGCAGTACTTC.

This clone occurred once. This chain links TRBV5-4 with TRBJ1-2; TRBD1 agrees at 8 bases. Trimming took 3 bases from V and 1 from J; bases not matched to a gene: 11. CDR3 length equals 17 residues. Germline V gives CDR1 SGHNT, CDR2 YYREEE (reference sequence). The CDR3 loop reads CASSSPLGTGSNYGYTF. CDR3 DNA: TGTGCCAGCAGCTCACCCTTAGGGACAGGCAGTAACTATGGCTACACCTTC.

This clone was detected a few times. Other DNA variants within this sample encode the same CDR3. The chain carries TRBV18 and TRBJ1-1; D not certain. CDR1 is KGHSH and CDR2 is LQKENI in the germline V gene. The CDR3 totals 12 residues. V was shortened by 3 bases and J by 6 bases, with 8 bases between the two germline ends. The CDR3 sequence is CASSPLRAEAFF. CDR3 nucleotides: TGTGCCAGCTCACCTCTTCGGGCTGAAGCTTTCTTT.

The chain uses TRBV5-1 and TRBJ1-1, with a possible D match to TRBD1 (5 bases). This CDR3 region has 15 residues. Germline V gives CDR1 SGHRS, CDR2 YFSETQ. V lost 3 bases, J lost 0 bases, and 12 bases lay in between. This CDR3 is CASSWGDVMNTEAFF. The CDR3 nucleotides read TGCGCCAGCAGCTGGGGGGACGTCATGAACACTGAAGCTTTCTTT.

The chain carries TRBV3-1 (or the pseudogene TRBV3-2) and TRBJ1-6; D is perhaps TRBD1 (6 bases). The CDR3 runs 13 residues. Deletions cut 5 bases from V and 7 bases from J, with 9 bases between. Germline loops: CDR1 LGHDT, CDR2 YNNKEL (reference sequence). CDR3 sequence reads: CASSGTINSPLHF. In DNA form, the CDR3 reads TGTGCCAGCAGCGGGACAATAAATTCACCCCTCCACTTT.

The V call is TRBV11-2, the J call TRBJ1-4, with D unclear. Germline CDR1 is SGHAT and CDR2 is FQNNGV. The CDR3 loop spans 12 amino acids. Trimming took 5 bases from V and 10 from J, leaving 11 bases between them. The CDR3 here is CASSDYGRKLFF. CDR3 bases: TGTGCCAGCAGCGACTACGGAAGAAAACTGTTTTTT.

This clone appeared a single time. V and J are TRBV29-1 and TRBJ1-1; D gene ambiguous. Trimming left V 4 bases short and J 1 base short, with 4 bases between. The CDR3 runs 11 residues. Per the germline V gene, CDR1 is SQVTM and CDR2 is ANQGSEA. The CDR3 spells CSVAKNTEAFF. CDR3 DNA sequence: TGCAGCGTTGCTAAGAACACTGAAGCTTTCTTT.

The chain has TRBV5-5 and TRBJ1-1; 8 bases fit TRBD1. Germline-derived CDR1 and CDR2 are SGHKS and YYEKEE (reference sequence). The CDR3 runs 15 residues. With 1 base clipped from V and 3 bases from J, the junction kept 5 bases outside the gene matches. The CDR3 nucleotides read TGTGCCAGCAGCTTGTACGGACAGGGCGACACTGAAGCTTTCTTT. Protein: CASSLYGQGDTEAFF.

The chain links TRBV27 to TRBJ2-1; 9 nucleotides agree with TRBD2. Trimming at V came to 3 bases and at J to 4 bases, leaving 4 bases not matched to a gene. The CDR3 has 15 amino acids. Germline lookup yields CDR1 MNHEY and CDR2 SMNVEV (reference sequence). The CDR3 reads CASSLSLAGYNEQFF. For the CDR3, the DNA is TGTGCCAGCAGTTTGTCGCTAGCGGGGTACAATGAGCAGTTCTTC.